The T cell receptor (beta chain) under discussion was sequenced for a study of shared clonotypes between healthy human individuals. Here immunoSEQ multiplex PCR was the method, and the copy in TCRdb shows in-frame clones only, minus some. The data contain 490,000 or so clones, less than 80% of them seen just once; the ten biggest clones take up 13%. V lost 0 bases and J lost 3; bases outside the gene matches: 3. Germline assignment: CDR1 LGHNA and CDR2 YNFKEQ. The CDR3 contains 15 residues. This clone has just a few counts. The source of this sequence is a woman between 35 and 50 years old in good health. Some clones in this sample may be carry-over from other donors' samples. The sample taken for sequencing was PBMCs. The chain recombines TRBV4-2 with TRBJ2-7; 9 bases are a match to TRBD2. The CDR3 DNA reads as TGTGCCAGCAGCCAAGATTCGACTAGCGGCTACGAGCAGTACTTC. Translation: CASSQDSTSGYEQYF.